The TCR beta chain under discussion was sequenced for a study of CXCR3-negative and CXCR3-positive naive CD8 T cells. Overall study: Every library held about 1.5 +/- 0.3 million TRB reads, and the total came to around 130 million.

The CDR3 contains 14 residues. Germline assignment: CDR1 SQVTM and CDR2 ANQGSEA. cDNA libraries for TRB were generated by 5' RACE incorporating UMI labels. TCRdb re-called the 5' RACE reads; one entry per CDR3 protein, DNA not given. Its table lists fewer than 60,000 distinct CDR3 sequences. At 300,000 cells each, triplicate sorts were carried out for each CD8+ T cell subset. The receptor was derived from a human donor in good health. Some clones in this sample may be carry-over from other donors' samples. Material for sequencing was memory CD8+ T cells from blood. The chain is built from TRBV29-1 and TRBJ2-1; TCRdb reports TRBD2, a call that lacks DNA to check it against. The CDR3: CSVEIRLGGNEQFF.